This TCR beta chain was captured by sequencing in a study of blood T cell repertoires in COVID-19. Looking at the study overall: Sites across the United States, Italy and Spain contributed samples from acute and convalescent COVID-19. PBMCs, B-cell-depleted T cells, or T cells were the source of the cDNA or gDNA that made up the material.

CDR1 is LNHNV, CDR2 YYDKDF, per germline (reference sequence). The CDR3 loop spans 17 amino acids. The V end lost 0 bases, the J end lost 3 bases, and 14 bases lay between the germline ends. Sequencing was performed with immunoSEQ multiplex PCR; in TCRdb, only in-frame clones are kept and a portion is missing. The profile covers 200,000 to 300,000 clones, with approximately 82% appearing a single time and approximately 2% taken by the ten largest. The count of this clone is one. The chain is built from TRBV15 and TRBJ1-4, with D perhaps matching TRBD1 (6 bases). The specimen was peripheral blood. This sequence originates from a young man who had recovered from COVID-19. The CDR3 coding sequence is TGTGCCACCAGCAGAGACCCAACAGGGTTGGCTAATGAAAAACTGTTTTTT. This codes for CATSRDPTGLANEKLFF.